The 24 T cell receptor beta chains in this list originate from one sample, sequenced in a study of shared T cell receptors in the human thymus. The data were produced by immunoSEQ multiplex PCR, yet TCRdb's version contains in-frame clones alone and is incomplete. The sample contains hundreds of thousands of clones, roughly 74% of which appear only once. These same records also appear under a second study, on human thymus T cells.

The material sequenced was thymocytes. These receptors all come from a boy under two years old with a congenital heart defect.

A single count supports this clone. V and J are TRBV21-1 and TRBJ2-7; whether TRBD1, the table's D call, matches the DNA was not checked. TRBV21-1 is reported as a pseudogene. CDR3 length: 15 amino acids. Here the CDR3 reads CASSKGDRLPHEQYF. The DNA of the CDR3 is TGTGCCAGCAGCAAAGGAGACAGGCTCCCCCACGAGCAGTACTTC.

The J gene is TRBJ2-2, the V gene TRBV4-1; D possibly corresponds to TRBD2 (6 bases). Germline values: CDR1 MGHRA, CDR2 YSYEKL. Trimming removed 0 bases from V and 5 bases from J, with 16 bases in between. The length of the CDR3 is 17 residues. As DNA, the CDR3 is TGCGCCAGCAGCCAAGAAGGGGATGGGGCGGGAACCGGGGAGCTGTTTTTT. Translation: CASSQEGDGAGTGELFF.

The chain combines TRBV4-3 with TRBJ2-1; 16 bases align to TRBD2. V was clipped by 4 bases and J by 8 bases; unmatched bases: 20. The length of the CDR3 is 21 residues. From germline, CDR1 is LGHNA and CDR2 YSLEER. CDR3 in amino acids: CASSRRAGTSGRALLGDEQFF. CDR3 DNA sequence: TGCGCCAGCAGCCGACGAGCGGGGACTAGCGGGAGGGCCCTCTTGGGTGATGAGCAGTTCTTC.

The V call is TRBV27, the J call TRBJ2-1; D is unresolved. Germline assignment: CDR1 MNHEY and CDR2 SMNVEV (reference sequence). This CDR3 spans 15 amino acids. With 3 bases removed from V and 0 bases from J, the gap between germline ends came to 9 bases. CDR3 DNA sequence: TGTGCCAGCAGTTTCTCCCCCAGCTCCTACAATGAGCAGTTCTTC. It encodes CASSFSPSSYNEQFF.

The CDR3 here is CASSSGASSYNEQFF. The CDR3 DNA reads TGTGCCAGCAGTTCAGGGGCCAGCTCCTACAATGAGCAGTTCTTC. This chain joins TRBV28 and TRBJ2-1; possibly TRBD1 for D (6 bases). The CDR3 sequence is 15 residues long. Germline CDR1 is MDHEN and CDR2 is SYDVKM. V was pared by 4 bases and J by 0 bases, with 10 bases between.

The V gene is TRBV4-3, the J gene TRBJ2-1; 7 nucleotides align to TRBD2. Trimming at V came to 6 bases and at J to 3 bases, leaving 11 bases not matched to a gene. The CDR3 length is 16 residues. Germline CDR1 LGHNA, CDR2 YSLEER. CDR3 nucleotides: TGCGCCAGCAGTCCGACTAGCAGCAATCTCTACAATGAGCAGTTCTTC. Its translation: CASSPTSSNLYNEQFF.

The V gene is TRBV6-1, the J gene TRBJ2-7; TRBD2 matches at 12 bases. CDR1 and CDR2 (germline): MNHNS, SASEGT. With 4 bases clipped from V and 3 bases from J, the junction kept 16 bases outside the gene matches. This CDR3 has 19 amino acids. CDR3 sequence: CASSGWTSGTSYWIYEQYF. The CDR3 DNA reads as TGTGCCAGCAGTGGGTGGACTAGCGGGACGAGTTATTGGATCTACGAGCAGTACTTC.

V gene TRBV28 combines with J gene TRBJ1-5; D is possibly TRBD1 (5 bases). This CDR3 region has 15 residues. CDR1 MDHEN and CDR2 SYDVKM come from the germline V gene. V dropped 3 bases and J dropped 5 bases, with 14 bases sitting between them. As DNA, the CDR3 is TGTGCCAGCAGTTTTGGGGTTCAGGGATATCAGCCCCAGCATTTT. It specifies CASSFGVQGYQPQHF.

This sequence joins TRBV12-5 and TRBJ1-1; 11 positions match TRBD1. CDR1 is LGHNT and CDR2 is FRNRAP in the germline V gene. The CDR3 runs to 19 residues. Trimming removed 5 bases from V and 1 base from J; junction bases left unmatched: 15. The CDR3 reads CASGPSGGDRGTRNTEAFF. CDR3 sequence (DNA): TGTGCTAGTGGTCCCTCCGGTGGGGACAGGGGGACACGGAACACTGAAGCTTTCTTT.

The chain uses TRBV6-1 and TRBJ2-7, with TRBD1 matching over 10 bases. The CDR3 length is 15 residues. The ends lost 0 bases at V and 10 bases at J; junction bases unmatched: 9. Germline V gene sequence: CDR1 MNHNS, CDR2 SASEGT. This CDR3 reads CASSEAPTGGAPQYF. DNA for the CDR3: TGTGCCAGCAGTGAAGCGCCGACAGGGGGCGCCCCTCAGTACTTC.

V gene TRBV5-5 combines with J gene TRBJ2-4; 7 bases agree with TRBD2. This CDR3 has 11 residues. CDR1 and CDR2 from the germline V gene are SGHKS and YYEKEE (reference sequence). The V gene end was trimmed by 4 bases and the J gene end by 14 bases; junction bases not matched to a gene: 6. The CDR3 region is CASSETSLEYF. The CDR3 DNA reads as TGTGCCAGCAGCGAGACTAGCCTGGAGTACTTC.

This clone has more than one count but fewer than ten. CDR3 bases: TGTGCCACCAGCAGAGTCAAGTCACAGCGGGGGGGTAGCCAAGAGACCCAGTACTTC. It yields the protein CATSRVKSQRGGSQETQYF. J is TRBJ2-5 and V is TRBV15; 10 bases are a match to TRBD2. The ends lost 1 base at V and 1 base at J; junction bases unmatched: 12. CDR3 size: 19 residues. CDR1 LNHNV and CDR2 YYDKDF come from the germline V gene (reference sequence).

V is TRBV10-3 and J is TRBJ2-1; a weak D match, TRBD2 (5 bases). The germline CDR1 and CDR2 sequences are ENHRY and SYGVKD. The CDR3 covers 15 residues. V lost 10 bases to trimming and J lost 4 bases, with 20 bases between them. In DNA, the CDR3 is TGTGCCACCCTCCTGGACTCTAAAGATTACAATGAGCAGTTCTTC. It encodes CATLLDSKDYNEQFF.

This chain joins TRBV2 and TRBJ2-7, with TRBD1 matching 7 bases. The CDR3 totals 15 residues. Germline loops: CDR1 SNHLY, CDR2 FYNNEI. The V and J ends lost 3 bases and 1 base, in that order; junction bases with no gene match: 6. The chain's CDR3 is CASSDLRQGSYEQYF. The CDR3 DNA sequence: TGTGCCAGCAGTGACCTTAGACAGGGTTCCTACGAGCAGTACTTC.

This chain joins TRBV10-3 and TRBJ2-7; maybe TRBD2 (6 bases). This CDR3 region has 15 residues. V shed 6 bases and J shed 4 bases, with 19 bases lying between them. Per germline, CDR1 ENHRY and CDR2 SYGVKD. CDR3 sequence: CAIRPRAGDRYEQYF. DNA of the CDR3: TGTGCCATCAGGCCTCGAGCGGGCGATCGTTACGAGCAGTACTTC.

This chain links TRBV28 with TRBJ2-7, with a tentative D call TRBD2 (5 bases). Trimming removed 5 bases from V and 6 bases from J, with 11 bases in between. The CDR3 covers 12 residues. Germline CDR1 is MDHEN and CDR2 is SYDVKM. The CDR3 nucleotides read TGTGCCAGCAGTGCGAGGGTTTGCGAGCAGTACTTC. Translation: CASSARVCEQYF.

In this sample, this clone turned up once. The chain carries TRBV2 and TRBJ2-5; D not resolved. The V end lost 3 bases, the J end lost 3 bases, and 5 bases lay between the germline ends. The CDR3 runs to 12 residues. The germline gives CDR1 SNHLY, CDR2 FYNNEI. The CDR3 DNA is TGTGCCAGCAGTGACGGAGAAGAGACCCAGTACTTC. Protein product: CASSDGEETQYF. Using reference TRBV2 and TRBJ2-5 for the parts outside the CDR3, the full variable domain is EPEVTQTPSHQVTQMGQEVILRCVPISNHLYFYWYRQILGQKVEFLVSFYNNEISEKSEIFDDQFSVERPDGSNFTLKIRSTKLEDSAMYFCASSDGEETQYFGPGTRLLVL.

This sequence joins TRBV27 and TRBJ2-4, with TRBD1 as a possible D gene (6 bases). The length of the CDR3 is 17 residues. V lost 4 bases and J 0 bases, leaving 16 bases between the germline ends. Germline CDR1 MNHEY, CDR2 SMNVEV (reference sequence). The CDR3 DNA reads TGTGCCAGCAGTTCTGGGGGCAGAACAATAGCCAAAAACATTCAGTACTTC. It encodes CASSSGGRTIAKNIQYF.

The rearrangement uses TRBV6-5 and TRBJ2-4; tentative D call: TRBD1 (5 bases). The V end was cut by 2 bases, the J end by 11 bases, with 7 bases between. The CDR3 totals 11 residues. Germline CDR1 and CDR2: MNHEY and SVGAGI. The CDR3 bases are TGTGCCAGCAGTTACGGACACCTTCAGTACTTC. Its protein product is CASSYGHLQYF.

The chain couples TRBV27 to TRBJ2-2; 7 bases line up with TRBD1. Germline-derived CDR1 and CDR2 are MNHEY and SMNVEV (reference sequence). Trimming took 5 bases from V and 2 from J; bases not matched to a gene: 11. CDR3 length equals 17 residues. This CDR3 is CASSPSSGTDNTGELFF. In DNA, the CDR3 is TGTGCCAGCAGTCCCTCGTCCGGGACAGATAACACCGGGGAGCTGTTTTTT.

This clone was observed a handful of times. The V gene is TRBV30, the J gene TRBJ2-7; D might be TRBD1 (6 bases). Looked up from germline, CDR1 is GTSNPN and CDR2 is SVGIG (reference sequence). The CDR3 is 16 amino acids. V was pared by 2 bases and J by 4 bases, with 21 bases between. CDR3 coding DNA: TGTGCCTGGAGTAACAGGGAAGGAGCTAGGAGGTACGAGCAGTACTTC. This translates into CAWSNREGARRYEQYF.

The chain employs TRBV4-1 and TRBJ2-5; D possibly corresponds to TRBD1 (5 bases). V was clipped by 0 bases and J by 2 bases, with 10 bases between them. CDR1 and CDR2 (germline): MGHRA, YSYEKL. The CDR3 contains 15 residues. CDR3 residues: CASSQETPGQETQYF. The CDR3 region has the DNA TGCGCCAGCAGCCAAGAAACCCCAGGGCAAGAGACCCAGTACTTC.

V usage is TRBV4-3 and J usage is TRBJ1-5; possibly TRBD1 for D (6 bases). Germline V CDR1 and CDR2: LGHNA, YSLEER. Trimming removed 0 bases from V and 7 bases from J, with 13 bases in between. The CDR3 spans 15 residues. The CDR3 nucleotides are TGCGCCAGCAGCCAAGAAGGGGGAGTAGGGCAGCCCCAGCATTTT. It encodes CASSQEGGVGQPQHF.

In nucleotides, the CDR3 is TGTGCCAGCAGCACTGGACGGACAGGGAGGGACTCCTACGAGCAGTACTTC. It codes for CASSTGRTGRDSYEQYF. The rearrangement links TRBV7-2 to TRBJ2-7, with D possibly matching TRBD1 (8 bases). From germline, CDR1 is SGHTA and CDR2 FQGNSA. This CDR3 region has 17 residues. With 5 bases removed from V and 0 bases from J, the gap between germline ends came to 20 bases. The full variable domain, in which reference TRBV7-2 and TRBJ2-7 provide the parts outside the CDR3, is GAGVSQSPSNKVTEKGKDVELRCDPISGHTALYWYRQSLGQGLEFLIYFQGNSAPDKSGLPSDRFSAERTGGSVSTLTIQRTQQEDSAVYLCASSTGRTGRDSYEQYFGPGTRLTVT.